These T cell receptor beta chains were read from a single sample in a study of blood T cell repertoires in COVID-19. TCRdb's table, derived via immunoSEQ multiplex PCR, lists solely in-frame clones and lacks some. The sample contains about 300,000 clones, about 89% of which appear only once. Sequenced sample: peripheral blood. The receptors were gathered from a man younger than 35 who had recovered from COVID-19. CDR3s include the opening cysteine and the closing phenylalanine or tryptophan. A D gene is named only where the DNA matches it firmly. Rows give clone size only sometimes, using once, few, many, or a class for an expanded clone.

V gene	CDR3 length	clone size	J gene	D gene	CDR3 DNA	CDR3 protein
TRBV7-2	13	-	TRBJ2-7	-	TGTGCCAGCAGCTCAAGCCGAATCTACGAGCAGTACTTC	CASSSSRIYEQYF
TRBV19	15	-	TRBJ1-6	TRBD1	TGTGCCAGTAGTACATGGCAGGGGGGCAATTCACCCCTCCACTTT	CASSTWQGGNSPLHF
TRBV2	16	-	TRBJ1-4	TRBD1	TGTGCCAGCAGTGAATCGAGACAGGGGGAAACTGAAAAACTGTTTTTT	CASSESRQGETEKLFF
TRBV7-9	15	-	TRBJ1-2	TRBD1	TGTGCCAGCAGCTTAGCGAATACAGGGGGCAATGGCTACACCTTC	CASSLANTGGNGYTF
TRBV9	16	-	TRBJ2-3	TRBD2	TGTGCCAGCAGCGTATATACTAGCGGGTCGTCAGATACGCAGTATTTT	CASSVYTSGSSDTQYF
TRBV5-5	14	-	TRBJ2-3	-	TGTGCCAGCAGCTTCGGACGGAGGGGAGATACGCAGTATTTT	CASSFGRRGDTQYF
TRBV5-4	14	-	TRBJ1-2	TRBD1	TGTGCCAGCAGCTTCCGGGACAGGGAGTATGGCTACACCTTC	CASSFRDREYGYTF
TRBV7-9	18	-	TRBJ2-2	TRBD2	TGTGCCAGCAGCCAACCTCCCGTTAGCGGGGCATACACCGGGGAGCTGTTTTTT	CASSQPPVSGAYTGELFF
TRBV11-2	14	once	TRBJ1-2	-	TGTGCCAGCAGCTTAGTGGACAGTAACTATGGCTACACCTTC	CASSLVDSNYGYTF
TRBV18	17	-	TRBJ1-2	TRBD1	TGTGCCAGCTCAACAAAACTGACAGGGGGCGGCGGCTATGGCTACACCTTC	CASSTKLTGGGGYGYTF
TRBV12-5	15	-	TRBJ1-2	-	TGTGCTAGTGGTTTGGGCCCAGGGGAAGTGGATGGCTACACCTTC	CASGLGPGEVDGYTF
TRBV5-4	15	-	TRBJ1-2	TRBD1	TGTGCCAGCAGCGGGACGGGACAGGCCTCCTATGGCTACACCTTC	CASSGTGQASYGYTF
TRBV28	14	-	TRBJ1-4	-	TGTGCCAGCGGGGACTCAGCAACTAATGAAAAACTGTTTTTT	CASGDSATNEKLFF
TRBV9	14	-	TRBJ1-1	TRBD1	TGTGCCAGCAGCGTAGGCGACAGGGTGACTGAAGCTTTCTTT	CASSVGDRVTEAFF
TRBV10-3	17	-	TRBJ1-1	TRBD1	TGTGCCATCAGTGAGTCGGGGGACAGTACCCTGAACACTGAAGCTTTCTTT	CAISESGDSTLNTEAFF
TRBV5-1	14	-	TRBJ1-4	-	TGCGCCAGCAGCTTGGACAGGGACGGGGAAAAACTGTTTTTT	CASSLDRDGEKLFF
TRBV27	13	once	TRBJ2-3	-	TGTGCCAGCAGTTCTCTCCTGTTTGATACGCAGTATTTT	CASSSLLFDTQYF
TRBV6-2/TRBV6-3	17	-	TRBJ1-6	TRBD1	TGTGCCAGCAGTTACTCTTCGGGACAGGGATTCAATTCACCCCTCCACTTT	CASSYSSGQGFNSPLHF
TRBV14	18	-	TRBJ1-6	-	TGTGCCAGCAGCCAAGATAGGCGGGGAAGCTCCTATAATTCACCCCTCCACTTT	CASSQDRRGSSYNSPLHF
TRBV7-6	15	-	TRBJ2-2	-	TGTGCCAGCAGCTTAGGAACAGCGAACACCGGGGAGCTGTTTTTT	CASSLGTANTGELFF
TRBV3-1/TRBV3-2	15	-	TRBJ2-1	-	TGTGCCAGCAGCCAAGATGGGGGAGGTTACAATGAGCAGTTCTTC	CASSQDGGGYNEQFF
TRBV9	14	-	TRBJ2-1	TRBD1	TGTGCCAGCACCAGGACAGGGACCTACAATGAGCAGTTCTTC	CASTRTGTYNEQFF
TRBV19	15	-	TRBJ2-2	TRBD1	TGTGCCAGTAGTTCCCGGACAGGGGATGGCGGGGAGCTGTTTTTT	CASSSRTGDGGELFF
TRBV4-1	20	-	TRBJ2-3	TRBD2	TGCGCCAGCAGCCAAAGCCCTCCCTTGGGACTAGCGGGATTCACAGATACGCAGTATTTT	CASSQSPPLGLAGFTDTQYF
TRBV18	14	-	TRBJ1-5	-	TGTGCCAGCTCACCAATGGAGGGTTATCAGCCCCAGCATTTT	CASSPMEGYQPQHF
TRBV5-1	16	-	TRBJ2-5	-	TGCGCCAGCAGCTCGCAGGGTGGGGGCCACCAAGAGACCCAGTACTTC	CASSSQGGGHQETQYF
TRBV30	14	-	TRBJ2-1	TRBD2	TGTGCCTGGGGGTCTCTAGCGGGTTACAATGAGCAGTTCTTC	CAWGSLAGYNEQFF
TRBV27	14	-	TRBJ1-2	-	TGTGCCAGCAGTTTACGGGGGGGTAGCTATGGCTACACCTTC	CASSLRGGSYGYTF
TRBV3-1/TRBV3-2	15	-	TRBJ2-3	-	TGTGCCAGCAGTCCCGTAGCGAGAGGGCCCGGTACGCAGTATTTT	CASSPVARGPGTQYF
TRBV4-1	18	-	TRBJ1-5	TRBD1	TGCGCCAGCAGCCCAGGGGGGAGTACATCCGCCTACAGTCAGCCCCAGCATTTT	CASSPGGSTSAYSQPQHF
TRBV4-1	17	-	TRBJ1-5	-	TGCGCCAGCAGCCAGCAACCGGTTTCCAATAGCAATCAGCCCCAGCATTTT	CASSQQPVSNSNQPQHF
TRBV7-2	13	-	TRBJ2-1	TRBD1	TGTGCCAGCAGCTTAAGCCGGGACAGGGGGCAGTTCTTC	CASSLSRDRGQFF
TRBV11-3	13	-	TRBJ2-7	-	TGTGCCAGCAGCGCAACCCTACAGGGCGAGCAGTACTTC	CASSATLQGEQYF
TRBV10-3	15	-	TRBJ2-7	TRBD1	TGTGCCATCAGCGCTAGCCCGGGACAGGGTTACGAGCAGTACTTC	CAISASPGQGYEQYF
TRBV10-3	14	-	TRBJ2-2	TRBD1	TGTGCCATTACACAGGGGCCAAACACCGGGGAGCTGTTTTTT	CAITQGPNTGELFF
TRBV27	15	-	TRBJ2-1	TRBD2	TGTGCCAGCAGTTTTTCTAGCGGGAGGGACAATGAGCAGTTCTTC	CASSFSSGRDNEQFF
TRBV20-1	15	-	TRBJ2-1	TRBD1	TGCAGTGCTAGTTTGGGGACAGGCCCCTACAATGAGCAGTTCTTC	CSASLGTGPYNEQFF
TRBV11-3	18	few	TRBJ2-1	-	TGTGCCAGCAGCTTAGGTACAGGCCAGGGCCTGCTCTACAATGAGCAGTTCTTC	CASSLGTGQGLLYNEQFF
TRBV25-1	14	-	TRBJ2-7	TRBD1	TGTGCCAGCAGTGGACAGGGGGTCGGCTACGAGCAGTACTTC	CASSGQGVGYEQYF
TRBV7-2	16	-	TRBJ2-7	TRBD2	TGTGCCAGCAGCTTACCCCGACTAGCGGGGTCTTACGAGCAGTACTTC	CASSLPRLAGSYEQYF
TRBV10-3	18	-	TRBJ2-3	TRBD2	TGTGCCATCAGTGAGAATCGGGGGACTAGCGGACTCACAGATACGCAGTATTTT	CAISENRGTSGLTDTQYF
TRBV11-2	15	-	TRBJ2-6	-	TGTGCCAGCAGCTTACTGAGGTCTGGGGCCAACGTCCTGACTTTC	CASSLLRSGANVLTF
TRBV10-3	14	-	TRBJ1-1	-	TGTGCCATCAGTGACGCGCCCCGGGACACTGAAGCTTTCTTT	CAISDAPRDTEAFF
TRBV2	13	-	TRBJ1-2	TRBD1	TGTGCCAGCAGCGATGGACAGGGGTTTGGCTACACCTTC	CASSDGQGFGYTF
TRBV27	13	once	TRBJ2-7	-	TGTGCCAGCAATAGACAGGCCCACTACGAGCAGTACTTC	CASNRQAHYEQYF
TRBV10-3	15	-	TRBJ2-7	-	TGTGCCATCAGTGAGCGTGGACAGTTCACCTACGAGCAGTACTTC	CAISERGQFTYEQYF
TRBV19	16	-	TRBJ1-5	TRBD1	TGTGCCAGTAGTACTGGACAGGGGGCTTTGGGCCAGCCCCAGCATTTT	CASSTGQGALGQPQHF
TRBV6-5	15	-	TRBJ2-7	-	TGTGCCAGCAGTTCTCCGGGACTTAGCTCCTACGAGCAGTACTTC	CASSSPGLSSYEQYF
TRBV13	14	-	TRBJ1-1	-	TGTGCCAGCAGCTCCCAGGGGAGAGGCACTGAAGCTTTCTTT	CASSSQGRGTEAFF
TRBV4-2	17	-	TRBJ1-5	-	TGTGCCAGCAGCCCTCACCTCAGGGAAAGCAGCAATCAGCCCCAGCATTTT	CASSPHLRESSNQPQHF
TRBV2	15	-	TRBJ1-1	-	TGTGCCAGCACCCCAAACGGGGGTTGGGCTAACGAAGCTTTCTTT	CASTPNGGWANEAFF
TRBV11-3	16	-	TRBJ2-1	-	TGTGCCAGCAGCTTAGAAGGGGCGGGGTGGGACAATGAGCAGTTCTTC	CASSLEGAGWDNEQFF
TRBV19	15	once	TRBJ2-6	-	TGTGCCTCGACGAGCTTAGGAGAAGGGGCCAACGTCCTGACTTTC	CASTSLGEGANVLTF
TRBV7-3	16	-	TRBJ2-3	TRBD1	TGTGCCAGCAGCTTTTCCGGGACAGGGGAGACAGATACGCAGTATTTT	CASSFSGTGETDTQYF